What follows is one TCR beta chain and its context. The V gene lost 4 bases and the J gene lost 12 bases, with 10 bases spanning the gap. CDR1 and CDR2 (germline): LGHDT, YNNKEL (reference sequence). The CDR3 has 12 residues. This record comes from a study of blood T cell repertoires in COVID-19. In the study overall: The United States, Italy and Spain provided the acute and convalescent COVID-19 samples. Sources were T cells, B-cell-depleted T cells, or PBMCs; the material itself was cDNA or gDNA.

Seattle's cohort entered during active infection and was followed longitudinally. Under the authors' procedure: Counts of nucleated cells, estimated from reference gene primer amplification, were obtained. TCRdb keeps only in-frame clones here, not all; method: immunoSEQ multiplex PCR. The V and J calls and clone size are taken from that table; D and trimming were inferred from the DNA. The sample has about 210,000 clones; less than 85% are singletons. This rearrangement joins TRBV3-1 (or the pseudogene TRBV3-2) to TRBJ1-6; D is uncertain. Sequencing was performed on peripheral blood. The clonotype originates from an elderly woman with COVID-19, enrolled during active disease. Here the CDR3 reads CASSLSLGPLHF. CDR3 DNA: TGTGCCAGCAGCCTCTCTCTAGGACCCCTCCACTTT.